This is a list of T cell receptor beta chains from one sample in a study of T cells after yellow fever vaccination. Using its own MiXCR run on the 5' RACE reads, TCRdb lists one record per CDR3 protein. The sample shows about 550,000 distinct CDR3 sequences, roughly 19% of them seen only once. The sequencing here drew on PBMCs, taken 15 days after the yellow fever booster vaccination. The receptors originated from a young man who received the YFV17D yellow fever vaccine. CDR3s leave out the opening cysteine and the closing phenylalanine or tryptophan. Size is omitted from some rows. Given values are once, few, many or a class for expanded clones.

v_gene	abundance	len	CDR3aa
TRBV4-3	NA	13	ASSQDSPRVDEQF
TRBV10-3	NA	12	AISPDRDYNEQF
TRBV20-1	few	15	SARDRRGDSQGSEQY
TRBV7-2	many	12	ASSLLAGGSTQY
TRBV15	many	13	ATSRIRDSNQPQH
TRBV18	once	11	ASSPFGTREQY
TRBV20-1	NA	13	SARAAGGDTDTQY
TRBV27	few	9	ASSAGDTQY
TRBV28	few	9	ASSFEDIQY
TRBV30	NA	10	AWSAAIGTVN
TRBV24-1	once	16	ATSEPTPTAANTGELF
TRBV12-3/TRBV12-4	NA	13	ASSFARQGTDTQY
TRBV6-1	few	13	ASSISGAFNSPLH
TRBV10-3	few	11	AIRTTGGTEAF
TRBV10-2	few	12	ASSEQGGNQPQH
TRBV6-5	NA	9	ASSNGGTQY
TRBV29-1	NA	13	SVETRDRSSYEQY
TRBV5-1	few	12	ASSSAVTDTEAF
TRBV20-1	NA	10	SASPSGREQF
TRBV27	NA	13	ASTSPRTGSYEQY
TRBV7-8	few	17	ASSLVPGTSGRSKNIQY
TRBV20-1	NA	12	SAHTGDRSYEQY
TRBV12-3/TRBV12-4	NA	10	ASRRTGDGYT
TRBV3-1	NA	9	ASGPYYEQY
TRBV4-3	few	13	ASSHGLAVTDTQY
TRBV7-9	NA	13	ASSSGTSGIREQY
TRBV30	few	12	AWSVGTNTGELF
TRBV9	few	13	ASSVGVGGTYEQY
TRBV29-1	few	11	SVEEGQGNEQY
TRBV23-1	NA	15	ASSQRLPGRGSYEQY
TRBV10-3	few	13	AISESTRFGQPYT
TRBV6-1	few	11	ASTTGATYEQY
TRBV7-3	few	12	ASRLAGEYNEQF
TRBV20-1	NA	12	SARVLAGVDEQF
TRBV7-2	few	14	ATSFGLAGGRETQY
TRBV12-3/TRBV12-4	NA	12	ASSFPPAFYEQF
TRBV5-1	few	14	ASSFPTGQNYNEQF
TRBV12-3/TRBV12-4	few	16	ASSLGPPPSGNSYEQY
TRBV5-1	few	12	ASSPLGRTETQY
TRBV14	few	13	ASSQDRLARYEQY
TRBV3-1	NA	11	ASSQGTGSEAF